Listed below are T cell receptor beta chains from one sample, sequenced in a study of follicular helper T cells after annual influenza vaccination. Some clones are missing from TCRdb's copy, which holds only in-frame ones; the method was immunoSEQ multiplex PCR. The sample contains roughly 4,600 clones, 82% of which appear only once. Here the sequenced sample was CXCR5+ CD38- circulating T follicular helper cells from blood, taken on the day of influenza vaccination. Source of these receptors: an adult who received the influenza vaccine. Both conserved end residues are part of each CDR3. Fields, in order: V gene, D gene, J gene, CDR3 protein. D genes are given only for firm matches.

V gene: TRBV6-1; D gene: TRBD1; J gene: TRBJ1-4; CDR3 protein: CASSTWGQGHEKLFF
V gene: TRBV9; D gene: .; J gene: TRBJ1-1; CDR3 protein: CASSVELMNTEAFF
V gene: TRBV28; D gene: .; J gene: TRBJ2-7; CDR3 protein: CASSQPGRSGEQYF
V gene: TRBV2; D gene: .; J gene: TRBJ1-6; CDR3 protein: CASSDSGGSPLHF
V gene: TRBV5-4; D gene: TRBD1; J gene: TRBJ1-2; CDR3 protein: CASSDGQGSYGYTF
V gene: TRBV19; D gene: .; J gene: TRBJ2-1; CDR3 protein: CASSIVGSYNEQFF
V gene: TRBV2; D gene: .; J gene: TRBJ1-5; CDR3 protein: CASSASISNQPQHF
V gene: TRBV7-2; D gene: .; J gene: TRBJ2-6; CDR3 protein: CASSLGSGAGANVLTF
V gene: TRBV19; D gene: TRBD1; J gene: TRBJ1-6; CDR3 protein: CASRGQKSSYNSPLHF
V gene: TRBV7-8; D gene: .; J gene: TRBJ1-1; CDR3 protein: CASSLVLRGSLLAEAFF
V gene: TRBV4-3; D gene: TRBD2; J gene: TRBJ2-3; CDR3 protein: CASSQGTSGGTDTQYF
V gene: TRBV4-3; D gene: TRBD2; J gene: TRBJ2-7; CDR3 protein: CASSPNSGGAGEQYF
V gene: TRBV9; D gene: TRBD2; J gene: TRBJ2-1; CDR3 protein: CASALRGDAYNEQFF
V gene: TRBV6-5; D gene: .; J gene: TRBJ2-7; CDR3 protein: CASSYKGTGAYEQYF
V gene: TRBV7-8; D gene: .; J gene: TRBJ2-7; CDR3 protein: CASSPSAYEQYF
V gene: TRBV15; D gene: .; J gene: TRBJ1-5; CDR3 protein: CATSRGPSGILGNQPQHF
V gene: TRBV7-9; D gene: .; J gene: TRBJ1-2; CDR3 protein: CASSLARLADGYTF
V gene: TRBV19; D gene: TRBD2; J gene: TRBJ2-2; CDR3 protein: CATAGGVLNTGELFF
V gene: TRBV7-9; D gene: TRBD1; J gene: TRBJ1-2; CDR3 protein: CASSQRTGHYGYTF
V gene: TRBV6-5; D gene: .; J gene: TRBJ2-7; CDR3 protein: CASSPDRFSYEQYF
V gene: TRBV7-2; D gene: TRBD1; J gene: TRBJ1-5; CDR3 protein: CASRGTGMENQPQHF
V gene: TRBV7-9; D gene: .; J gene: TRBJ2-6; CDR3 protein: CASSLPGISGANVLTF
V gene: TRBV28; D gene: .; J gene: TRBJ2-3; CDR3 protein: CASSSTGEGTDTQYF
V gene: TRBV2; D gene: .; J gene: TRBJ2-3; CDR3 protein: CASRTENTQYF
V gene: TRBV2; D gene: .; J gene: TRBJ2-7; CDR3 protein: CASTSQRTYEQYF
V gene: TRBV7-9; D gene: .; J gene: TRBJ1-3; CDR3 protein: CASSLVVSGSGNTIYF
V gene: TRBV7-2; D gene: .; J gene: TRBJ2-5; CDR3 protein: CASSLPAAGPLETQYF
V gene: TRBV19; D gene: .; J gene: TRBJ1-1; CDR3 protein: CASKNQPGQAIEAFF
V gene: TRBV7-3; D gene: TRBD2; J gene: TRBJ2-3; CDR3 protein: CASSSGLAGTGTDTQYF
V gene: TRBV15; D gene: .; J gene: TRBJ2-6; CDR3 protein: CATSSGTSGANVLTF
V gene: TRBV6-9; D gene: TRBD1; J gene: TRBJ1-4; CDR3 protein: CASSTTTGVGGEKLFF
V gene: TRBV4-2; D gene: .; J gene: TRBJ1-2; CDR3 protein: CASSQDRGDGYTF
V gene: TRBV7-2; D gene: .; J gene: TRBJ2-2; CDR3 protein: CASSREDGELFF
V gene: TRBV7-9; D gene: .; J gene: TRBJ1-1; CDR3 protein: CASSLGSLPGGYPFF
V gene: TRBV5-8; D gene: TRBD1; J gene: TRBJ2-3; CDR3 protein: CASSLVPGQGPDTQYF